The present entry profiles one T cell receptor beta chain with its context. These data belong to a study of blood T cell repertoires in COVID-19. Study as a whole: Whether acute or convalescent, the COVID-19 samples came from the United States, Italy and Spain. PBMCs, B-cell-depleted T cells, or T cells were the source of the cDNA or gDNA that made up the material.

From germline, CDR1 is SEHNR and CDR2 FQNEAQ (reference sequence). The length of the CDR3 is 18 residues. The ends lost 3 bases at V and 2 bases at J; junction bases unmatched: 11. Methods used by the authors: From reference gene primer amplification, estimates of nucleated cell counts were derived. Measured with immunoSEQ multiplex PCR; TCRdb has only the in-frame clones, and not every one. The DNA was the basis for D and trimming; V, J and clone size are from that table. The table records under 200,000 clones, about four fifths of them present only once. Sequencing was carried out using peripheral blood. This sequence originates from a human donor with acute or convalescent COVID-19. The donor label of this sample is uncertain. This chain joins TRBV7-9 and TRBJ1-3, with 9 bases matching TRBD1. The CDR3 is CASSLTRDREQTGNTIYF. The CDR3 nucleotides are TGTGCCAGCAGCTTGACTAGGGACAGGGAACAAACTGGAAACACCATATATTTT.